These 19 T cell receptor beta chains share one sample of origin, sequenced in a study of blood T cell repertoires in COVID-19. Only in-frame clones appear in the TCRdb table, and some are missing; sequencing was by immunoSEQ multiplex PCR. The sample includes some 250,000 clones, about 86% seen only once; the top ten take around 9.9%. The sequencing input was peripheral blood. Receptor source: a woman of 80 years or more with acute or convalescent COVID-19.

The chain uses TRBV28 and TRBJ1-5, with 9 bases lining up with TRBD1. The CDR3 runs to 16 residues. Germline-derived CDR1 and CDR2 are MDHEN and SYDVKM. After removal of 8 bases from V and 6 bases from J, the junction contained 14 bases not matched to a gene. CDR3 region: CASDRSGTGFFQPQHF. In DNA form, the CDR3 reads TGTGCCAGCGATCGTTCCGGGACAGGGTTTTTTCAGCCCCAGCATTTT.

The V and J genes are TRBV2 and TRBJ2-3, with TRBD2 identical over 9 bases. CDR1 and CDR2 (germline): SNHLY, FYNNEI. The CDR3 is made up of 17 amino acids. The V and J ends lost 7 bases and 1 base, in that order; junction bases with no gene match: 12. Here the CDR3 reads CASTQPGTSRGTDTQYF. The CDR3 coding sequence is TGTGCCAGCACCCAACCCGGGACTAGCCGGGGCACAGATACGCAGTATTTT.

The V and J genes are TRBV19 and TRBJ2-2; the match to TRBD1 covers 9 bases. Germline assignment: CDR1 LNHDA and CDR2 SQIVND (reference sequence). The V and J ends lost 3 bases and 6 bases, in that order; junction bases with no gene match: 8. The CDR3 spans 16 residues. In nucleotides, the CDR3 is TGTGCCAGTAGTATCGGTGGGACAGGGTTTCCCGGGGAGCTGTTTTTT. Protein product: CASSIGGTGFPGELFF.

The V gene is TRBV9, the J gene TRBJ1-5, with 8 bases aligning to TRBD1. Germline CDR1 SGDLS, CDR2 YYNGEE. The CDR3 extends over 16 amino acids. Germline trimming cut 2 bases from V and 7 bases from J; bases unmatched to any gene: 11. For the CDR3, the DNA is TGTGCCAGCAGCGTTGGACAGGGCGGTTTGGGGCAGCCCCAGCATTTT. Translation: CASSVGQGGLGQPQHF.

The rearrangement joins TRBV4-2 to TRBJ1-2; 8 positions match TRBD1. Losses at the gene ends were 1 base for V and 8 bases for J; bases not matched to a gene: 9. The CDR3 extends over 15 amino acids. Germline CDR1 reads LGHNA; CDR2 reads YNFKEQ. CDR3 coding DNA: TGTGCCAGCAGCCAAGTAGCTGGACAGGGCGGCGGCTACACCTTC. Translation: CASSQVAGQGGGYTF.

The chain is built from TRBV5-5 and TRBJ2-3; TRBD1 aligns across 7 bases. Germline V gene sequence: CDR1 SGHKS, CDR2 YYEKEE (reference sequence). The CDR3 runs to 16 residues. V lost 6 bases to trimming and J lost 3 bases; unmatched junction nucleotides: 13. CDR3 nucleotides: TGTGCCAGCACCAGGGGATCCGGGACAGATACAGATACGCAGTATTTT. It encodes CASTRGSGTDTDTQYF.

The chain joins TRBV10-3 to TRBJ1-4, with 8 bases that match TRBD1. Looked up from germline, CDR1 is ENHRY and CDR2 is SYGVKD. With V trimmed by 11 bases and J by 2 bases, 4 bases remained unmatched. This CDR3 contains 13 residues. DNA of the CDR3: TGTGCCGCGAGACAGGGGACTAATGAAAAACTGTTTTTT. Translated: CAARQGTNEKLFF.

This chain uses TRBV6-1 with TRBJ1-5; TRBD1 might be the D (5 bases). The CDR3 length is 15 residues. From germline, CDR1 is MNHNS and CDR2 SASEGT. The V and J ends lost 0 bases and 5 bases respectively, with 11 bases between them. The CDR3 region is CASSEAGGVYQPQHF. DNA of the CDR3: TGTGCCAGCAGTGAAGCTGGGGGGGTTTATCAGCCCCAGCATTTT.

The chain recombines TRBV7-3 with TRBJ2-1, with D perhaps matching TRBD2 (7 bases). CDR1 and CDR2 (germline): SGHTA, FQGTGA. V gave up 5 bases and J gave up 7 bases, with 15 bases separating them. The CDR3 is 14 amino acids. CDR3 protein: CASSPGGRGNEQFF. In DNA, the CDR3 is TGTGCCAGCAGCCCCGGGGGGCGGGGGAATGAGCAGTTCTTC.

The genes are TRBV27 and TRBJ1-6; 11 positions match TRBD1. Germline V lookup: CDR1 MNHEY, CDR2 SMNVEV (reference sequence). The CDR3 length is 17 residues. V gave up 8 bases and J gave up 6 bases; unmatched junction bases: 12. The CDR3 region is CASRGISGTGGNSPLHF. CDR3 sequence (DNA): TGTGCCAGCCGGGGGATTTCAGGGACAGGGGGTAATTCACCCCTCCACTTT.

CDR3 protein: CASSIGRVNGYTF. CDR3 in DNA: TGTGCCAGTAGTATAGGTCGGGTGAATGGCTACACCTTC. V usage is TRBV19 and J usage is TRBJ1-2; D uncertain. Trimming took off 1 base at V and 6 bases at J, with 9 bases between the two ends. The V gene's germline CDR1 is LNHDA and CDR2 SQIVND (reference sequence). The CDR3 extends over 13 amino acids. Together with reference TRBV19 and TRBJ1-2, the CDR3 gives the full variable domain: DGGITQSPKYLFRKEGQNVTLSCEQNLNHDAMYWYRQDPGQGLRLIYYSQIVNDFQKGDIAEGYSVSREKKESFPLTVTSAQKNPTAFYLCASSIGRVNGYTFGSGTRLTVV.

The chain carries TRBV19 and TRBJ2-1; 10 bases are a match to TRBD2. The CDR3 extends over 16 amino acids. J lost 5 bases, V lost 5 bases, and 9 bases had no gene match. Germline V gene lookup returns CDR1 LNHDA and CDR2 SQIVND (reference sequence). The DNA of the CDR3 is TGTGCCAGTAGTCTACCACAGCGGGGGGGCCACAATGAGCAGTTCTTC. Amino acid sequence: CASSLPQRGGHNEQFF.

The count of this clone is one. This rearrangement joins TRBV18 to TRBJ1-1, with D maybe TRBD1 (6 bases). This CDR3 contains 18 residues. Between the trimmed V and J ends, which lost 1 base and 6 bases, there was a span of 24 bases. Germline CDR1 and CDR2: KGHSH and LQKENI. The CDR3 loop reads CASSPRSGQMSGAAEAFF. In DNA, the CDR3 is TGTGCCAGCTCACCACGGAGCGGCCAGATGTCAGGGGCGGCTGAAGCTTTCTTT.

The chain carries TRBV28 and TRBJ1-5; weak D call: TRBD1 (6 bases). Trimming took 5 bases from V and 3 from J, leaving 14 bases between them. There are 15 residues in the CDR3. The germline gives CDR1 MDHEN, CDR2 SYDVKM. The CDR3 protein is CASSRYGTTNQPQHF. For the CDR3, the DNA is TGTGCCAGCAGTCGGTATGGGACAACCAATCAGCCCCAGCATTTT.

This rearrangement joins TRBV6-5 to TRBJ2-5; 10 bases fit TRBD1. The CDR3 has 15 residues. Germline V lookup: CDR1 MNHEY, CDR2 SVGAGI. V gave up 8 bases and J gave up 5 bases; unmatched junction bases: 11. The CDR3 coding sequence is TGTGCCAGCTTTGCTGGGACAGGGGTCAGGGAGACCCAGTACTTC. It codes for CASFAGTGVRETQYF.

This clone was counted once. The V and J genes are TRBV2 and TRBJ2-2; 10 nucleotides line up with TRBD1. V dropped 6 bases and J dropped 4; count of bases not matched to a gene: 5. The germline V gene encodes CDR1 SNHLY and CDR2 FYNNEI. The CDR3 spans 15 residues. In DNA, the CDR3 is TGTGCCAGCAGCAGACAGGGGGCGATCACCGGGGAGCTGTTTTTT. It encodes CASSRQGAITGELFF.

V and J are TRBV5-1 and TRBJ2-7; D unclear. The CDR3 covers 15 residues. Trimming pared 0 bases from V and 0 bases from J, leaving 10 bases between. CDR1 is SGHRS and CDR2 is YFSETQ in the germline V gene. CDR3 in DNA: TGCGCCAGCAGCTTGGCTCACGCGAGCTCCTACGAGCAGTACTTC. The encoded protein is CASSLAHASSYEQYF.

This chain uses TRBV11-1 with TRBJ2-5; 7 nucleotides align to TRBD1. There are 14 residues in the CDR3. Germline CDR1 SGHAT, CDR2 FQDESV (reference sequence). V was pared by 5 bases and J by 2 bases, with 5 bases of the junction left unmatched. CDR3 region: CASSLDRRQETQYF. The CDR3 coding sequence is TGTGCCAGCAGCCTGGACAGGAGGCAAGAGACCCAGTACTTC.

As regards this clone: A read error may produce the germline difference seen at one junction end. The chain combines TRBV7-7 with TRBJ2-3, with D possibly being TRBD2 (7 bases). The CDR3 is made up of 15 amino acids. Germline V gene sequence: CDR1 SSHAT, CDR2 FNYEAQ (reference sequence). The CDR3 loop reads CASSRDGGPTSTQYF. Written as DNA, the CDR3 is TGTGCTAGCAGCAGGGACGGGGGGCCCACTTCTACACAGTATTTT.